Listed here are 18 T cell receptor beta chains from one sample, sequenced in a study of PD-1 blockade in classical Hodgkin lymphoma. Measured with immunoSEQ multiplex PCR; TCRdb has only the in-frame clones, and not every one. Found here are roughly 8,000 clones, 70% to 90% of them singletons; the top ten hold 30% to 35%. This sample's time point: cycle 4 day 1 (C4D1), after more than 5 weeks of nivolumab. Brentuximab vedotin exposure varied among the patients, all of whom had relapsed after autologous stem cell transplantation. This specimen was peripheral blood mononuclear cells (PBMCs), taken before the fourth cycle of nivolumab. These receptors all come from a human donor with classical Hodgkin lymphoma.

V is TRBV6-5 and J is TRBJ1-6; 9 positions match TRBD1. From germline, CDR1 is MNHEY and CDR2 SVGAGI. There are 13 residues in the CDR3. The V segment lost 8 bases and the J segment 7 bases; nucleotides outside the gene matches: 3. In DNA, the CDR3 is TGTGCCAGCGGGGACAGGGTGAATTCACCCCTCCACTTT. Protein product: CASGDRVNSPLHF.

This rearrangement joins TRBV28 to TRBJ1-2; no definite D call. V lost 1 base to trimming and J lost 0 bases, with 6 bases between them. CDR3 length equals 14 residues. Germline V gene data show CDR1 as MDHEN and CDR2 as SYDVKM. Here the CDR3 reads CASSLYMANYGYTF. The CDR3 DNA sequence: TGTGCCAGCAGTTTATACATGGCTAACTATGGCTACACCTTC.

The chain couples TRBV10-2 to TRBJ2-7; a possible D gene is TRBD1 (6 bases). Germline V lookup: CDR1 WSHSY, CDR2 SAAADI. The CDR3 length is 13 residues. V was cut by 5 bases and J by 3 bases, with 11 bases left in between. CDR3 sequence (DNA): TGCGCCAGCAGTATGGACAGAAACTACGAGCAGTACTTC. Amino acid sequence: CASSMDRNYEQYF.

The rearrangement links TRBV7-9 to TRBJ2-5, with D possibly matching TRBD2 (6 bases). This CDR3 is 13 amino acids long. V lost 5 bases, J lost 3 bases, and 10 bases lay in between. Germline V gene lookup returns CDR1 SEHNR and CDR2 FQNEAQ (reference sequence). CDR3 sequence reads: CASSPGTEETQYF. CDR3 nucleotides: TGTGCCAGCAGCCCAGGGACTGAAGAGACCCAGTACTTC.

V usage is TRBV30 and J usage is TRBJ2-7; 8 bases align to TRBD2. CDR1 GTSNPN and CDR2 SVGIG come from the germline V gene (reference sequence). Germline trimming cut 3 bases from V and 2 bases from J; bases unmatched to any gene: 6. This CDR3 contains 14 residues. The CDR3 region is CAWRGSGITYEQYF. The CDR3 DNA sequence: TGTGCCTGGAGGGGTAGCGGGATCACCTACGAGCAGTACTTC.

The CDR3 bases are TGTGCCAGCAGCAAGGGACTAGCGGGAAGCGAGCAGTACTTC. This translates into CASSKGLAGSEQYF. This rearrangement joins TRBV7-9 to TRBJ2-7; 13 positions match TRBD2. Trimming took 5 bases from V and 6 from J; bases not matched to a gene: 4. This CDR3 comprises 14 residues. Per the germline V gene, CDR1 is SEHNR and CDR2 is FQNEAQ (reference sequence).

The DNA of the CDR3 is TGCGCCAGCAGTGAGTCTAGATACGAGCAGTACTTC. Translated, it gives CASSESRYEQYF. The chain is built from TRBV10-2 and TRBJ2-7; D call uncertain. Germline CDR1 WSHSY, CDR2 SAAADI. The germline V and J ends were trimmed by 0 bases and 4 bases, with 4 bases remaining between them. The CDR3 has 12 residues.

CDR3 sequence (DNA): TGTGCCAGCAGCTTATCGCACTCCTACGAGCAGTACTTC. Protein product: CASSLSHSYEQYF. This chain links TRBV7-2 with TRBJ2-7; D is ambiguous. The ends were cut back, 2 bases at V and 0 bases at J, with 5 bases in the middle. The length of the CDR3 is 13 residues. Looked up from germline, CDR1 is SGHTA and CDR2 is FQGNSA.

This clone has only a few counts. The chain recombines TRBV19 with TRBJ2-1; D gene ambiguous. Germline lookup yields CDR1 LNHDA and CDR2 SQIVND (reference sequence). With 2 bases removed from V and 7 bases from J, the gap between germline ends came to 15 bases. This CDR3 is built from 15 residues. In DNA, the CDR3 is TGTGCCAGTAGTATATGGCCTAGTGGTAAAAATGAGCAGTTCTTC. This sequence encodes CASSIWPSGKNEQFF.

The CDR3 DNA reads as TGTGCCAGCTCACCATTAGCGGGAGGATCAGAGACCCAGTACTTC. This sequence encodes CASSPLAGGSETQYF. This chain joins TRBV18 and TRBJ2-5; 10 positions agree with TRBD2. The CDR3 has 15 amino acids. The germline V gene has CDR1 KGHSH and CDR2 LQKENI. Trimming removed 2 bases from V and 4 bases from J; junction bases left unmatched: 4.

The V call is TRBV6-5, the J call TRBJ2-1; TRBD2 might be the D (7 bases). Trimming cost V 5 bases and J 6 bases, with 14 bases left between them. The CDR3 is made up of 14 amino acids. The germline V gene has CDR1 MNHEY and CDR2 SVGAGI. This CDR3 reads CASSMTRGGNEQFF. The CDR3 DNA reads TGTGCCAGCAGTATGACGAGGGGGGGCAATGAGCAGTTCTTC.

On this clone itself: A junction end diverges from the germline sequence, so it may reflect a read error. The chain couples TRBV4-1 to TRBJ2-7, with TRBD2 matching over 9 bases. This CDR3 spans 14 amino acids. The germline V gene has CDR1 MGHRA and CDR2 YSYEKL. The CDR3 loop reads CASSIRTSVDEQYF. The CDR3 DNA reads TGTGCCAGCAGCATCCGGACTAGCGTGGACGAGCAGTACTTC.

CDR3 nucleotide sequence: TGTGCCAGCAGCTTAGGACCAAAGAAACCAAATTCACCCCTCCACTTT. This translates into CASSLGPKKPNSPLHF. The chain links TRBV7-9 to TRBJ1-6; D remains unclear. Trimming took off 1 base at V and 7 bases at J, with 14 bases between the two ends. Germline CDR1 and CDR2: SEHNR and FQNEAQ (reference sequence). The length of the CDR3 is 16 residues.

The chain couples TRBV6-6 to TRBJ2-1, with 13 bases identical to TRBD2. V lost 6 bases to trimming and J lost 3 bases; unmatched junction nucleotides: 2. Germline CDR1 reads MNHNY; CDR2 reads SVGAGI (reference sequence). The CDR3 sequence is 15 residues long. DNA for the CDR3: TGTGCCAGCAGCGGGACTAGCGGGATCTACAATGAGCAGTTCTTC. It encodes CASSGTSGIYNEQFF.

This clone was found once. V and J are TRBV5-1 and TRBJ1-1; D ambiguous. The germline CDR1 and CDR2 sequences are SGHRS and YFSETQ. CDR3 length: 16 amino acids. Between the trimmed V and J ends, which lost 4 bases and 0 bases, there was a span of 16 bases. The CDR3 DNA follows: TGCGCCAGCAGCCTACATTTGAACAGCTTGAACACTGAAGCTTTCTTT. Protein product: CASSLHLNSLNTEAFF.

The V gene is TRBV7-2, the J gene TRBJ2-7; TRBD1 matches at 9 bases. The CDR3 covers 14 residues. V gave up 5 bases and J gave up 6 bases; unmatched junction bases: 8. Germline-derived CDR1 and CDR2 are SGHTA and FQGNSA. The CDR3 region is CASSEPDRGSEQYF. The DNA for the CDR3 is TGTGCCAGCAGCGAACCGGACAGGGGTTCCGAGCAGTACTTC.

CDR3 residues: CASSQDIGQGTGNTIYF. CDR3 bases: TGTGCCAGCAGCCAAGATATCGGGCAGGGTACTGGAAACACCATATATTTT. This chain links TRBV4-2 with TRBJ1-3, with a possible D match to TRBD1 (5 bases). V was shortened by 0 bases and J by 2 bases, with 14 bases between the two germline ends. Germline assignment: CDR1 LGHNA and CDR2 YNFKEQ. The CDR3 spans 17 residues.

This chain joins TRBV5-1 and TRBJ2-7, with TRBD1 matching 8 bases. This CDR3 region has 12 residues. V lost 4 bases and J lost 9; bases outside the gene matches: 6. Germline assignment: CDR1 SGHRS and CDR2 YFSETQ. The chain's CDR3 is CASSITGGRQYF. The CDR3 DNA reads TGCGCCAGCAGCATTACAGGGGGTAGGCAGTACTTC.